The rows below give T cell receptor beta chains drawn from one sample of a study of T cell responses to AZD1222 COVID-19 vaccine. Profiling relied on immunoSEQ multiplex PCR, and the TCRdb table lists in-frame clones only, not all of them. Of over 150,000 clones detected, around 90% appear once; the ten largest clones hold 2.5% to 4%. Sample: peripheral blood, taken on day 0 of AZD1222 vaccination. The receptor set was obtained from an adult in good health. The CDR3 runs from the conserved cysteine through the conserved F or W. Each record gives: clone size, J gene, V gene, D gene, CDR3 DNA, CDR3 protein. D genes are given only for firm matches. For some rows the clone size is stated as once, few or many, or as a class when expanded; others skip it.

NA	TRBJ1-4	TRBV7-2	TRBD1	TGTGCCAGCAGCTTTACCAGGGGGCGACGGGAAAAACTGTTTTTT	CASSFTRGRREKLFF
NA	TRBJ1-6	TRBV5-1	NA	TGCGCCAGCAGCTCGGACGGTTATAATTCACCCCTCCACTTT	CASSSDGYNSPLHF
NA	TRBJ1-2	TRBV15	NA	TGTGCCACCAGCAGAGATCGGGGGGCGGTTGGCTACACCTTC	CATSRDRGAVGYTF
NA	TRBJ1-2	TRBV6-2/TRBV6-3	NA	TGTGCCAGCAGTTACTCGGGGAGCCGGAGGGGCTACACCTTC	CASSYSGSRRGYTF
medium-sized	TRBJ1-2	TRBV7-8	NA	TGTGCCAGCAGCCCGGACACTAACTATGGCTACACCTTC	CASSPDTNYGYTF
NA	TRBJ1-5	TRBV6-2/TRBV6-3	TRBD1	TGTGCCAGCAGTTACGACAGGGGGGGCAATCAGCCCCAGCATTTT	CASSYDRGGNQPQHF
NA	TRBJ1-5	TRBV5-3	TRBD1	TGTGCCAGAAGCCCGGGACAGGGTAGCAATCAGCCCCAGCATTTT	CARSPGQGSNQPQHF
NA	TRBJ1-3	TRBV4-3	NA	TGCGCCAGCAGCCAAGACCGAAACACCATATATTTT	CASSQDRNTIYF
once	TRBJ1-2	TRBV28	NA	TGTGCCACCCGACAGTCTGGGAACTATGGCTACACCTTC	CATRQSGNYGYTF
NA	TRBJ1-6	TRBV10-3	NA	TGTGCCATCACCGCGGGTGGTCCCCTTAATTCACCCCTCCACTTT	CAITAGGPLNSPLHF
NA	TRBJ1-2	TRBV7-9	NA	TGTGCCAGCAGCTTAGAAGCCGGGGAGAATGGCTACACCTTC	CASSLEAGENGYTF
NA	TRBJ1-6	TRBV4-1	NA	TGCGCCAGCAGCCACCCCTCCCCAGGGAGGTCCTATAATTCACCCCTCCACTTT	CASSHPSPGRSYNSPLHF
NA	TRBJ1-1	TRBV7-9	TRBD1	TGTGCCAGCAGCCCCTGGGACAGTGGGACTGAAGCTTTCTTT	CASSPWDSGTEAFF
once	TRBJ2-1	TRBV3-1/TRBV3-2	TRBD2	TGTGCCAGCAGCCAAGTGGGACTAGCGGGGGCCTATGAGCAGTTCTTC	CASSQVGLAGAYEQFF
NA	TRBJ2-7	TRBV12-3/TRBV12-4	TRBD2	TGTGCCAGCAGTTTAAGGGGAGGGTACGAGCAGTACTTC	CASSLRGGYEQYF
NA	TRBJ2-5	TRBV5-6	NA	TGTGCCAGCAAACGAGCAGGGTCGGTCGAGACCCAGTACTTC	CASKRAGSVETQYF
once	TRBJ1-1	TRBV6-2/TRBV6-3	NA	TGTGCCAGCAGTTACTCTACCAGGGGAAACACTGAAGCTTTCTTT	CASSYSTRGNTEAFF
NA	TRBJ1-5	TRBV7-2	NA	TGTGCCAGCAGCTCGGACAGTTATAGCAATCAGCCCCAGCATTTT	CASSSDSYSNQPQHF
NA	TRBJ1-1	TRBV3-1/TRBV3-2	NA	TGTGCCAGCAGCCAGGGTACTGAAGCTTTCTTT	CASSQGTEAFF
NA	TRBJ1-1	TRBV12-3/TRBV12-4	NA	TGTGCCAGCACCTTACAGAGAAGGGGAAACGCTTTCTTT	CASTLQRRGNAFF
NA	TRBJ2-3	TRBV5-1	NA	TGCGCCAGCAGCTGGGGGGCGTCAGATACGCAGTATTTT	CASSWGASDTQYF
NA	TRBJ1-2	TRBV11-2	TRBD1	TGTGCCAGCAGCGCAACGGGACAGAACTATGGCTACACCTTC	CASSATGQNYGYTF
NA	TRBJ2-1	TRBV6-1	TRBD1	TGTGCCAGCAGTGAAGCCCCGGGACAGTCTTACAATGAGCAGTTCTTC	CASSEAPGQSYNEQFF
NA	TRBJ2-1	TRBV19	NA	TGTGCCAGTAGTCCAACGGTGGGGGGAAACGAGCAGTTCTTC	CASSPTVGGNEQFF
NA	TRBJ1-1	TRBV11-2	NA	TGTGCCAGCAGCTTGGGGGTAGTGAACACTGAAGCTTTCTTT	CASSLGVVNTEAFF
NA	TRBJ2-3	TRBV7-6	NA	TGTGCCAGCAGCTTGATGTCGGCCAGGGATACGCAGTATTTT	CASSLMSARDTQYF
NA	TRBJ2-7	TRBV19	NA	TGTGCCAGTAGTATCCTTACTGGGGTATCCTACGAGCAGTACTTC	CASSILTGVSYEQYF